Here is one T cell receptor beta chain with its context. With V trimmed by 5 bases and J by 6 bases, 11 bases remained unmatched. The CDR3 is 15 residues long. CDR1 SEHNR and CDR2 FQNEAQ come from the germline V gene (reference sequence). In the original processing: Cell counts per sample came from amplifying reference gene primers. Repertoires were generated with immunoSEQ multiplex PCR, while TCRdb's copy carries only in-frame clones and drops some. That table supplies the V and J calls and clone size; D and trimming were determined from the DNA. In the table there are roughly 320,000 clones, just over 85% of which are singletons. This sample was included in a study of blood T cell repertoires in COVID-19. As for the study in general: PBMCs, B-cell-depleted T cells, or T cells were the source of the cDNA or gDNA that made up the material.

Participants, about 18 to 95 years old, spanned more than 20 US areas. Recovery meant two consecutive negative NP/OP PCR tests, professional clearance, or resolved symptoms. This receptor was obtained from a man aged 25 to 40 who had recovered from COVID-19. The chain is built from TRBV7-9 and TRBJ1-1, with 8 nucleotides matching TRBD1. Sequenced: PBMCs or T cells enriched from blood (not recorded which). CDR3: CASSDASGGRAEAFF. The CDR3, as DNA: TGTGCCAGCAGCGATGCCTCAGGGGGCCGGGCTGAAGCTTTCTTT.